The clone carrying this T cell receptor (beta chain) was observed a handful of times. What it binds is unknown. The sample comes from a study of blood T cells in healthy people across ages. Study-wide findings and caveats: Naive T cell percentage showed a strong correlation with TCR beta diversity. The long-lived group displayed more naive CD4+ cells, plus higher diversity, than the aged donors did.

Primed by a sample-barcoded 5' primer and a J-beta primer mix, a second PCR proceeded for about 7 to 11 cycles. MiXCR was run by TCRdb on the 5' RACE reads, yielding one entry per CDR3 protein. This sample carries about 1.7 million distinct CDR3 sequences, roughly 27% of them seen once, and the ten largest clones take less than 9.5%. The sequenced sample consisted of blood. The clonotype comes from a woman in her 30s in good health.

The CDR3: CASSHVRAQGNYGYTF. In DNA, the CDR3 is TGTGCCAGCAGCCACGTTAGGGCGCAAGGGAACTATGGCTACACCTTC. The chain joins TRBV6-6 to TRBJ1-2, with D uncertain. The CDR3 is 16 residues long. The V gene lost 6 bases and the J gene lost 2 bases, with 19 bases spanning the gap. CDR1 is MNHNY and CDR2 is SVGAGI in the germline V gene (reference sequence).